This T cell receptor (beta chain) was recorded in a study of human T cells and chemical hapten exposure. Overall study: Weekly administration of diphenylcyclopropenone to the scalp of patients continued throughout the approximately 23-week study.

On this clonotype: The antigen is undetermined.

The time point was: patch test 2, 6 weeks after DPC sensitization. Treatment reported: therapeutic diphenylcyclopropenone sensitization with weekly scalp DPC. Per germline, CDR1 WSHSY and CDR2 SAAADI. Between the trimmed V and J ends, which lost 1 base and 2 bases, there was a span of 9 bases. The CDR3 is 14 residues long. TCRdb independently ran MiXCR on the RACE reads; one entry per CDR3 protein. The sample holds about 85,000 distinct CDR3 sequences; roughly 11% are singletons and the top ten take roughly 1.4%. Notes on the study in general: Controls formed significantly fewer large CDR3 similarity clusters than expanded TCRs did. Positively correlated with patch test score were the counts of PT1 expanded TCRs.

The V gene is TRBV10-2, the J gene TRBJ2-7, with a weak D call TRBD2 (6 bases). The clonotype originates from a man aged 18 to 30 with alopecia areata. Some clones in this sample may be carry-over from other donors' samples. The specimen was whole blood, collected in connection with sensitization to the hapten diphenylcyclopropenone (DPC). The DNA of the CDR3 is TGCGCCAGCAGTGAGTGGGACTCAACCTACGAGCAGTACTTC. The encoded protein is CASSEWDSTYEQYF.